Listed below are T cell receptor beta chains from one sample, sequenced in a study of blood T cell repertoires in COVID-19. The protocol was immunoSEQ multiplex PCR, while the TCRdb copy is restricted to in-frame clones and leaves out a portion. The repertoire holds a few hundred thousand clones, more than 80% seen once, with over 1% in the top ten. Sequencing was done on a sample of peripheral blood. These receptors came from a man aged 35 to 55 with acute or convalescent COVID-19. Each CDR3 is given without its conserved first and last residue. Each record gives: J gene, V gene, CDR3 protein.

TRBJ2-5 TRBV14 ASSQRLKQETQY
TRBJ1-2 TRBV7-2 ASSLQGPGYGYT
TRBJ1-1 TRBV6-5 ASRQGWNTEAF
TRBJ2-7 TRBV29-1 SVVGGENYEQY
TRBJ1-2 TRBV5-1 ASSLDRTNYGYT
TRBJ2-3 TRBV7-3 ASSLTGSQGAQY
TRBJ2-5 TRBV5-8 ASSLVLWSAETQY
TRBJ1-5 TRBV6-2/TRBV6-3 ASSYALSNQPQH
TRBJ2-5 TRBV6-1 ASSEASRGRETQY
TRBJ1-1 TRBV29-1 SVENRGRVTEAF
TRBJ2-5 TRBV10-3 AISDPSGQETQY